The sequence of this T cell receptor beta chain was determined in a study of T cell repertoires in cytomegalovirus infection. TCRdb reprocessed the reads with MiXCR, giving one entry per CDR3 protein. The sample lists 450,000 to 550,000 distinct CDR3 sequences; about 42% were seen once. Per germline, CDR1 SEHNR and CDR2 FQNEAQ (reference sequence). The CDR3 extends over 16 amino acids. With V trimmed by 1 base and J by 9 bases, 6 bases remained unmatched. Regarding this clonotype: What it binds is unknown.

The sequencing here drew on cultured PBMCs, taken from culture after CMV antigen stimulation. The rearrangement links TRBV7-9 to TRBJ2-1, with TRBD2 identical over 13 bases. The clonotype originates from a human donor in good health (CMV status not recorded). Some clones in this sample may be carry-over from other donors' samples. The CDR3 loop is CASSLGTSGRASEQFF. CDR3 nucleotides: TGTGCCAGCAGCTTAGGAACTAGCGGGAGGGCCAGTGAGCAGTTCTTC.